This T cell receptor (beta chain) emerged from a study of T cells in Graves' hyperthyroidism and ophthalmopathy. The germline V and J ends were trimmed by 1 base and 2 bases, with 15 bases remaining between them. This CDR3 region has 17 residues. Germline V gene data show CDR1 as SGHNT and CDR2 as YENEEA. Many counts were recorded for this clonotype. TCR beta CDR3 region amplification was performed from RNA transcripts. Researchers ran a first-round RT-PCR on the TCR CDR3 using the HTBI primer set. TCRdb reanalysed the multiplex PCR reads using MiXCR and keeps one entry per CDR3 protein. This table has about 740,000 distinct CDR3 sequences, 11% to 15% appearing once.

This chain uses TRBV11-3 with TRBJ2-1; possible D gene TRBD2, 6 bases. This TCR derives from a woman between 18 and 30 years old with Graves' hyperthyroidism. The specimen was blood. The CDR3, as DNA: TGTGCCAGCAGCTTAGGGCGGGGACTTGACGCCTACAATGAGCAGTTCTTC. This sequence encodes CASSLGRGLDAYNEQFF.